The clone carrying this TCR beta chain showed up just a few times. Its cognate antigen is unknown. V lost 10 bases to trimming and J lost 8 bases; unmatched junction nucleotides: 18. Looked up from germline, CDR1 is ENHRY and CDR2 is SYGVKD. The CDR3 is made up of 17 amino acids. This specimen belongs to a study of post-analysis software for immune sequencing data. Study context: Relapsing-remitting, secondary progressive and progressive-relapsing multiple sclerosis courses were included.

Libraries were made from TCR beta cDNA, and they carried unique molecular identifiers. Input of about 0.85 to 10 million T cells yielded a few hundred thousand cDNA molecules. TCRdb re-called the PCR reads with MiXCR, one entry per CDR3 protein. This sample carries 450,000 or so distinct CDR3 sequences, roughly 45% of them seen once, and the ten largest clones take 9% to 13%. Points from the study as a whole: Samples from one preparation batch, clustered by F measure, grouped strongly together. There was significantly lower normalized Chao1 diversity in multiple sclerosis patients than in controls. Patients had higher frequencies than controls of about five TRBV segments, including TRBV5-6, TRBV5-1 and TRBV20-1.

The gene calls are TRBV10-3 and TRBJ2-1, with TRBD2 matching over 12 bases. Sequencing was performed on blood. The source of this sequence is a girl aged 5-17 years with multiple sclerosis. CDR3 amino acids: CATSGLAGGGVLDEQFF. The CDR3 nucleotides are TGTGCCACTAGCGGCCTAGCGGGAGGGGGGGTCTTGGATGAGCAGTTCTTC.